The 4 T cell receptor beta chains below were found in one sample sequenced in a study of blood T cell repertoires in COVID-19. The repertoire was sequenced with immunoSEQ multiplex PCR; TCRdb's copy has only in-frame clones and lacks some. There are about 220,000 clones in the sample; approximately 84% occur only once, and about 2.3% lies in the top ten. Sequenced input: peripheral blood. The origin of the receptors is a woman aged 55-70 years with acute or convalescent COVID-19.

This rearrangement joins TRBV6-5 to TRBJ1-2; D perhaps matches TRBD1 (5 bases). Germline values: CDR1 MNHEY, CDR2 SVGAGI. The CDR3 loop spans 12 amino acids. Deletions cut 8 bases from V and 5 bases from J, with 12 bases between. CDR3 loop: CASRGGRYGYTF. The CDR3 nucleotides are TGTGCCAGCCGGGGGGGGAGGTATGGCTACACCTTC.

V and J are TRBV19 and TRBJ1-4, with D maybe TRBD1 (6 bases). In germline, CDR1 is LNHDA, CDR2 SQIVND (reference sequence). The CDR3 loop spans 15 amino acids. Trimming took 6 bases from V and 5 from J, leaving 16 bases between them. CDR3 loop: CASRPGRQGNEKLFF. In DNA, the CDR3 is TGTGCCAGTAGACCCGGGAGGCAGGGGAATGAAAAACTGTTTTTT.

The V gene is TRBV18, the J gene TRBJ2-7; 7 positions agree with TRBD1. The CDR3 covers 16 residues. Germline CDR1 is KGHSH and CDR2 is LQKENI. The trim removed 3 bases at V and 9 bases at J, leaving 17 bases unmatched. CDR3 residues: CASSPPGQKDYVGQYF. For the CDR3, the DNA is TGTGCCAGCTCACCCCCGGGACAGAAAGACTACGTAGGGCAGTACTTC.

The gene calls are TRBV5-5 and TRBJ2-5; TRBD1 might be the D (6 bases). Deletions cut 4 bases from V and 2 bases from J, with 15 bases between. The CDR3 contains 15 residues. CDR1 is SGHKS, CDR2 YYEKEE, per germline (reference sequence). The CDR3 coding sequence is TGTGCCAGCAGCCGTTATTCCGGACAGCAAGAGACCCAGTACTTC. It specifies CASSRYSGQQETQYF.